This record covers a single T cell receptor beta chain. This entry belongs to a study of blood T cell repertoires in COVID-19. This CDR3 is built from 14 residues. Germline CDR1 is SGHAT and CDR2 is FQNNGV. V was clipped by 1 base and J by 4 bases, with 10 bases between them. Generated by immunoSEQ multiplex PCR, the TCRdb table keeps only in-frame clones and is missing some. The table lists roughly 160,000 clones, 74% of them singletons. This TCR derives from an elderly woman with acute or convalescent COVID-19. The sample comprised peripheral blood. V gene TRBV11-2 combines with J gene TRBJ1-1; the D gene is possibly TRBD1 (5 bases). The CDR3 is CASSLVGRVTEAFF. CDR3 coding DNA: TGTGCCAGCAGCTTAGTGGGCAGGGTCACTGAAGCTTTCTTT.